Included here is one T cell receptor beta chain sequence, with context. The data belong to a study of OX40 agonist ivuxolimab in advanced cancers. Study overall: One patient with hepatocellular carcinoma and two with cutaneous melanoma, three in all, had partial responses.

Repertoires were generated with immunoSEQ multiplex PCR, while TCRdb's copy carries only in-frame clones and drops some. The sample shows 23,000 or so clones, 80% to 90% of them seen only once. This CDR3 comprises 14 residues. The germline V gene has CDR1 SQVTM and CDR2 ANQGSEA. Trimming at V came to 4 bases and at J to 6 bases, leaving 5 bases not matched to a gene. Source: CD4+ or CD8+ T cells sorted from blood, taken in a trial of the OX40 agonist ivuxolimab. This clonotype originated in an adult with an advanced solid tumor such as melanoma, head and neck, liver or kidney cancer. The chain recombines TRBV29-1 with TRBJ1-4; 10 positions agree with TRBD1. CDR3 bases: TGCAGCGTTGTTGGGACAGGGGATTATGAAAAACTGTTTTTT. Translated: CSVVGTGDYEKLFF.